The 26 T cell receptor beta chains below all came from one sample that was sequenced in a study of cytomegalovirus exposure and HLA in healthy donors. It was with 60 Vbeta and 13 Jbeta primers that the PCR ran. Measured with immunoSEQ multiplex PCR; TCRdb has only the in-frame clones, and not every one. The sample holds under 100,000 clones, about 80% seen once. Sequencing was carried out using PBMCs. These receptors were collected from a man aged 45 to 65 in good health and CMV-seronegative.

This clone came up a few times. The V and J genes are TRBV5-4 and TRBJ2-2; tentative D call: TRBD2 (6 bases). The germline V gene has CDR1 SGHNT and CDR2 YYREEE (reference sequence). The CDR3 covers 16 residues. Trimming left V 0 bases short and J 6 bases short, with 15 bases between. CDR3 bases: TGTGCCAGCAGCTTGGGTGGGACTCGCCCGGCCGGGGAGCTGTTTTTT. Translation: CASSLGGTRPAGELFF. The full variable domain, its missing parts supplied by reference TRBV5-4 and TRBJ2-2, is ETGVTQSPTHLIKTRGQQVTLRCSSQSGHNTVSWYQQALGQGPQFIFQYYREEENGRGNFPPRFSGLQFPNYSSELNVNALELDDSALYLCASSLGGTRPAGELFFGEGSRLTVL.

The rearrangement joins TRBV5-1 to TRBJ2-5; 7 nucleotides agree with TRBD1. The CDR3 totals 12 residues. With V trimmed by 4 bases and J by 11 bases, 8 bases remained unmatched. CDR1 and CDR2 from the germline V gene are SGHRS and YFSETQ. DNA for the CDR3: TGCGCCAGCAGCAAGACAGGGTTGGGGCAGTACTTC. Translated: CASSKTGLGQYF.

This clone was found once. The chain couples TRBV4-1 to TRBJ2-5, with D unresolved. V shed 4 bases and J shed 4 bases, with 10 bases lying between them. From germline, CDR1 is MGHRA and CDR2 YSYEKL. CDR3 size: 13 residues. The CDR3, as DNA: TGCGCCAGCAGCCGACTTGAGGTAGAGACCCAGTACTTC. Translation gives CASSRLEVETQYF.

V usage is TRBV29-1 and J usage is TRBJ2-3; D is undetermined. The V end was cut by 4 bases, the J end by 0 bases, with 14 bases between. The V gene's germline CDR1 is SQVTM and CDR2 ANQGSEA. The CDR3 spans 15 residues. In DNA form, the CDR3 reads TGCAGCGTTGTACGCGATTCTACTAGCACAGATACGCAGTATTTT. Encoded protein: CSVVRDSTSTDTQYF.

V and J are TRBV28 and TRBJ2-7; the match to TRBD1 covers 9 bases. This CDR3 is 17 amino acids long. J gave up 4 bases and V 1 base, and 11 bases lay outside the gene matches. Per the germline V gene, CDR1 is MDHEN and CDR2 is SYDVKM. Written as DNA, the CDR3 is TGTGCCAGCAGTTTATACGGAATACAGGGGGCGCTTTACGAGCAGTACTTC. The encoded protein is CASSLYGIQGALYEQYF.

The sample holds a few counts of this clone. The rearrangement joins TRBV19 to TRBJ2-3, with 12 bases fitting TRBD2. The CDR3 runs to 18 residues. Germline CDR1 and CDR2: LNHDA and SQIVND (reference sequence). The ends lost 5 bases at V and 0 bases at J; junction bases unmatched: 9. This CDR3 reads CASSASGGAGSSTDTQYF. The CDR3 nucleotides are TGTGCCAGTAGTGCTAGCGGGGGGGCGGGCTCTAGCACAGATACGCAGTATTTT.

The chain is built from TRBV14 and TRBJ2-1, with D uncertain. The germline gives CDR1 SGHDN, CDR2 FVKESK. Deletions cut 0 bases from V and 7 bases from J, with 4 bases between. CDR3 length: 12 amino acids. CDR3 residues: CASSQERNEQFF. In DNA, the CDR3 is TGTGCCAGCAGCCAAGAACGGAATGAGCAGTTCTTC.

The rearrangement links TRBV2 to TRBJ2-1, with 8 bases fitting TRBD2. The J segment lost 7 bases and the V segment lost 3 bases, leaving 8 bases of the junction unmatched. The CDR3 is 15 residues long. CDR1 is SNHLY, CDR2 FYNNEI, per germline. CDR3 in amino acids: CASSEVSGDANEQFF. In DNA, the CDR3 is TGTGCCAGCAGTGAGGTTAGCGGGGATGCGAATGAGCAGTTCTTC.

The CDR3, as DNA: TGTGCCAGCAGCTTAGAGTCCGGGATCAACATTCAGTACTTC. Encoded protein: CASSLESGINIQYF. The chain couples TRBV7-9 to TRBJ2-4; TRBD2 might be the D (5 bases). This CDR3 spans 14 amino acids. Per the germline V gene, CDR1 is SEHNR and CDR2 is FQNEAQ (reference sequence). The ends were cut back, 1 base at V and 7 bases at J, with 11 bases in the middle.

V and J are TRBV4-2 and TRBJ2-2, with 9 nucleotides matching TRBD2. Looked up from germline, CDR1 is LGHNA and CDR2 is YNFKEQ. With V trimmed by 5 bases and J by 4 bases, 5 bases remained unmatched. This CDR3 contains 15 residues. The CDR3 here is CASSASGAGTGELFF. The CDR3 DNA is TGTGCCAGCAGCGCTAGCGGGGCAGGCACCGGGGAGCTGTTTTTT.

This chain joins TRBV6-1 and TRBJ1-2; TRBD1 agrees at 7 bases. CDR1 is MNHNS and CDR2 is SASEGT in the germline V gene. V shed 6 bases and J 8 bases; nucleotides not matched to a gene: 12. The CDR3 is made up of 14 amino acids. The DNA of the CDR3 is TGTGCCAGCAGGGAAACAGGGGCTGGTGGAGGCTACACCTTC. This codes for CASRETGAGGGYTF.

The V gene is TRBV2, the J gene TRBJ2-5, with 8 positions matching TRBD1. After removal of 7 bases from V and 5 bases from J, the junction contained 12 bases not matched to a gene. The CDR3 covers 15 residues. Germline V lookup: CDR1 SNHLY, CDR2 FYNNEI. CDR3 in DNA: TGTGCCAGCATTCGCCCGACAGGGGTTGCTGAGACCCAGTACTTC. This encodes CASIRPTGVAETQYF.

The chain carries TRBV7-2 and TRBJ2-3; 10 bases fit TRBD2. V lost 3 bases and J lost 0; bases outside the gene matches: 9. Germline V CDR1 and CDR2: SGHTA, FQGNSA. The CDR3 covers 18 residues. This CDR3 reads CASSFGRAGGRSTDTQYF. In nucleotides, the CDR3 is TGTGCCAGCAGCTTCGGGAGAGCGGGGGGGAGGAGCACAGATACGCAGTATTTT.

The V call is TRBV10-3, the J call TRBJ1-1; 10 positions match TRBD1. This CDR3 region has 14 residues. Germline CDR1 is ENHRY and CDR2 is SYGVKD. V trimming: 3 bases; J trimming: 3 bases; junction bases outside the gene matches: 1. CDR3 amino acids: CAISEDRGHTEAFF. The DNA for the CDR3 is TGTGCCATCAGTGAAGACAGGGGGCACACTGAAGCTTTCTTT.

The chain carries TRBV2 and TRBJ2-6; D unresolved. Germline V lookup: CDR1 SNHLY, CDR2 FYNNEI. This CDR3 region has 16 residues. Trimming took off 3 bases at V and 0 bases at J, with 9 bases between the two ends. CDR3 DNA: TGTGCCAGCAGTGAGGCTCCTTACTCTGGGGCCAACGTCCTGACTTTC. It specifies CASSEAPYSGANVLTF.

V usage is TRBV5-1 and J usage is TRBJ1-2; 7 nucleotides agree with TRBD1. The CDR3 consists of 15 residues. The V segment lost 3 bases and the J segment 0 bases; nucleotides outside the gene matches: 5. The germline gives CDR1 SGHRS, CDR2 YFSETQ. The CDR3 coding sequence is TGCGCCAGCAGCTCCGGGGACAGAGCTAACTATGGCTACACCTTC. Protein: CASSSGDRANYGYTF.

This clone turned up a few times. The V call is TRBV9, the J call TRBJ2-7, with TRBD2 matching over 14 bases. The length of the CDR3 is 19 residues. Germline values: CDR1 SGDLS, CDR2 YYNGEE. V lost 4 bases and J lost 0; bases outside the gene matches: 12. CDR3 residues: CASSLTSGTSGGSSYEQYF. Written as DNA, the CDR3 is TGTGCCAGCAGCCTCACCTCAGGGACTAGCGGGGGAAGCTCCTACGAGCAGTACTTC.

The chain has TRBV30 and TRBJ1-1; no clear D gene. From germline, CDR1 is GTSNPN and CDR2 SVGIG (reference sequence). This CDR3 region has 16 residues. The V end lost 0 bases, the J end lost 1 base, and 15 bases lay between the germline ends. The CDR3 reads CAWSVRIFSRNTEAFF. CDR3 DNA: TGTGCCTGGAGTGTACGCATCTTTTCGAGGAACACTGAAGCTTTCTTT.

This clone has ten or more counts. The V gene is TRBV28, the J gene TRBJ2-2; 7 bases map to TRBD1. Losses at the gene ends were 6 bases for V and 3 bases for J; bases not matched to a gene: 4. CDR1 is MDHEN, CDR2 SYDVKM, per germline. CDR3 length equals 14 residues. CDR3: CASRTQGYTGELFF. Written as DNA, the CDR3 is TGTGCCAGCAGAACACAGGGGTACACCGGGGAGCTGTTTTTT.

The V and J genes are TRBV2 and TRBJ2-3, with D possibly matching TRBD1 (5 bases). Trimming took off 8 bases at V and 8 bases at J, with 17 bases between the two ends. Germline CDR1 SNHLY, CDR2 FYNNEI. The CDR3 runs 13 residues. In DNA, the CDR3 is TGTGCCAGCGGGGCCTACAGCCTAAGTACGCAGTATTTT. This encodes CASGAYSLSTQYF.

This sequence joins TRBV5-6 and TRBJ1-2; D is perhaps TRBD1 (5 bases). Germline assignment: CDR1 SGHDT and CDR2 YYEEEE. There are 14 residues in the CDR3. V gave up 5 bases and J gave up 4 bases, with 15 bases separating them. CDR3 bases: TGTGCCAGCAGTTCCGGGACTGTGGGCTATGGCTACACCTTC. Translation: CASSSGTVGYGYTF. The variable domain in full, with the rest retrieved from reference TRBV5-6 and TRBJ1-2, is DAGVTQSPTHLIKTRGQQVTLRCSPKSGHDTVSWYQQALGQGPQFIFQYYEEEERQRGNFPDRFSGHQFPNYSSELNVNALLLGDSALYLCASSSGTVGYGYTFGSGTRLTVV.

V is TRBV2 and J is TRBJ2-2; no reliable D call. The CDR3 spans 14 residues. Trimming pared 3 bases from V and 3 bases from J, leaving 8 bases between. Germline CDR1 is SNHLY and CDR2 is FYNNEI. CDR3 protein: CASSEGRHTGELFF. The DNA of the CDR3 is TGTGCCAGCAGTGAGGGCCGCCACACCGGGGAGCTGTTTTTT.

The chain recombines TRBV27 with TRBJ2-5; D call uncertain. The tail of the sequence fits TRBJ2-7 better, so the J call may be wrong. The germline V gene encodes CDR1 MNHEY and CDR2 SMNVEV (reference sequence). CDR3 length: 14 residues. The CDR3 protein is CASSLKMAHYEQYF. In nucleotides, the CDR3 is TGTGCCAGCAGCCTTAAGATGGCTCACTACGAGCAGTACTTC.

The rearrangement links TRBV7-2 to TRBJ2-2; 7 bases match TRBD1. The ends lost 4 bases at V and 7 bases at J; junction bases unmatched: 12. The CDR3 spans 16 residues. CDR1 and CDR2 from the germline V gene are SGHTA and FQGNSA. The CDR3 nucleotides are TGTGCCAGCAGCTCACGGGACAGCCCCCGCGGCGGGGAGCTGTTTTTT. Its protein is CASSSRDSPRGGELFF.

The J gene is TRBJ2-5, the V gene TRBV27; 12 nucleotides line up with TRBD2. The end of the DNA aligns better with TRBJ2-7, so the J call may be wrong. This CDR3 has 17 amino acids. CDR1 and CDR2 (germline): MNHEY, SMNVEV (reference sequence). CDR3 residues: CASSFTPLAGGVYEQYF. The CDR3 bases are TGTGCCAGCAGTTTCACCCCCCTAGCGGGGGGGGTCTACGAGCAGTACTTC.

The rearrangement joins TRBV28 to TRBJ2-5, with unresolved D. V gave up 4 bases and J gave up 5 bases, with 2 bases separating them. The length of the CDR3 is 10 residues. CDR1 and CDR2 from the germline V gene are MDHEN and SYDVKM. CDR3 sequence reads: CASSSETQYF. The CDR3 DNA is TGTGCCAGCAGTTCGGAGACCCAGTACTTC.